The present TCR beta chain was sequenced within a study of beta chain features in type 1 diabetes. Concerning this clone itself: The antigen remains unidentified.

The study reverse transcribed the entire isolated RNA, so it sequenced expressed TCRB transcripts. The data were produced by immunoSEQ multiplex PCR, yet TCRdb's version contains in-frame clones alone and is incomplete. The table lists some 360,000 clones, less than 20% of them singletons. General study findings and limits: Sequencing the cDNA could make cells with high TCR expression show up more than they should.

The CDR3 length is 14 residues. Trimming removed 6 bases at V and 3 bases at J, with 15 bases between. In germline, CDR1 is SNHLY, CDR2 FYNNEI. This chain connects TRBV2 to TRBJ2-7; tentatively, D is TRBD1 (5 bases). The sequence derives from a woman younger than 35 in good health. Sequencing was performed on naive CD4+ T cells from blood. Written as DNA, the CDR3 is TGTGCCAGCAGGTACGAGACAGTGAACTACGAGCAGTACTTC. Its protein product is CASRYETVNYEQYF.